The 30 T cell receptor beta chains in this list originate from one sample, sequenced in a study of blood T cell repertoires in COVID-19. Sequencing used immunoSEQ multiplex PCR; TCRdb keeps in-frame clones, though not all of them. Here the sample spans about 220,000 clones, 65% to 90% being singletons. Sequences were obtained from peripheral blood. The receptors were gathered from a woman aged 70-85 years with COVID-19, enrolled during active disease.

This chain links TRBV3-1 (or the pseudogene TRBV3-2) with TRBJ1-1; maybe TRBD1 (5 bases). The CDR3 extends over 13 amino acids. Germline values: CDR1 LGHDT, CDR2 YNNKEL (reference sequence). The V gene lost 4 bases and the J gene lost 3 bases, with 9 bases spanning the gap. The CDR3 loop is CASSLRQYTEAFF. The CDR3 nucleotides read TGTGCCAGCAGCCTACGACAGTACACTGAAGCTTTCTTT.

The V call is TRBV12-3 or TRBV12-4, the J call TRBJ2-2; maybe TRBD2 (5 bases). CDR3 size: 13 residues. The V end was cut by 6 bases, the J end by 6 bases, with 11 bases between. For the CDR3, the DNA is TGTGCCAGCAGCCTACTAGTCTCCGGGGAGCTGTTTTTT. Protein product: CASSLLVSGELFF.

The chain is built from TRBV2 and TRBJ1-5; D not resolved. Trimming removed 3 bases at V and 9 bases at J, with 9 bases between. The germline V gene encodes CDR1 SNHLY and CDR2 FYNNEI. The CDR3 covers 12 residues. CDR3 DNA sequence: TGTGCCAGCAGTGACGGTAGCCTGCCCCAGCATTTT. This sequence encodes CASSDGSLPQHF.

As DNA, the CDR3 is TGTGCCAGCAGCTTAGGACAGGGCTCCTCCTACGAGCAGTACTTC. Encoded protein: CASSLGQGSSYEQYF. J is TRBJ2-7 and V is TRBV7-3; TRBD1 matches 8 bases. J lost 0 bases, V lost 2 bases, and 3 bases had no gene match. CDR3 length: 15 amino acids. The germline V gene encodes CDR1 SGHTA and CDR2 FQGTGA.

V gene TRBV18 combines with J gene TRBJ2-1, with a weak D call TRBD1 (6 bases). Trimming left V 4 bases short and J 13 bases short, with 17 bases between. Germline V CDR1 and CDR2: KGHSH, LQKENI. This CDR3 spans 13 amino acids. CDR3 loop: CASSQTDRPVQFF. The CDR3 DNA reads TGTGCCAGCTCACAAACCGACAGGCCTGTTCAGTTCTTC.

V is TRBV7-9 and J is TRBJ2-3; 7 bases line up with TRBD2. Per germline, CDR1 SEHNR and CDR2 FQNEAQ (reference sequence). Trimming cost V 6 bases and J 2 bases; bases outside gene matches: 8. The CDR3 runs to 15 residues. CDR3 sequence: CASSTMGGITDTQYF. The CDR3 region has the DNA TGTGCCAGCAGTACTATGGGAGGGATCACAGATACGCAGTATTTT.

This sequence joins TRBV5-1 and TRBJ1-2; D possibly corresponds to TRBD1 (6 bases). Trimming removed 4 bases at V and 6 bases at J, with 19 bases between. This CDR3 is 15 amino acids long. Germline V gives CDR1 SGHRS, CDR2 YFSETQ. CDR3 DNA sequence: TGCGCCAGCAGCCCCGAGGACAGTTCGCTGGATGGCTACACCTTC. As protein: CASSPEDSSLDGYTF.

This chain uses TRBV27 with TRBJ1-1; perhaps TRBD1 as D (5 bases). The CDR3 length is 16 residues. Per the germline V gene, CDR1 is MNHEY and CDR2 is SMNVEV (reference sequence). Trimming stripped 3 bases from V and 1 base from J, with 15 bases between. The CDR3 reads CASSFSGFVGNTEAFF. In DNA, the CDR3 is TGTGCCAGCAGTTTTTCAGGGTTTGTGGGGAACACTGAAGCTTTCTTT.

The chain combines TRBV6-6 with TRBJ1-6; TRBD1 agrees at 8 bases. V was clipped by 2 bases and J by 6 bases; unmatched bases: 6. The CDR3 has 16 residues. Germline loops: CDR1 MNHNY, CDR2 SVGAGI (reference sequence). CDR3 nucleotides: TGTGCCAGCAGTTACGCGGAAGACAGGGGTAATTCACCCCTCCACTTT. It translates to CASSYAEDRGNSPLHF.

V usage is TRBV9 and J usage is TRBJ1-4, with D perhaps matching TRBD1 (5 bases). The CDR3 totals 15 residues. Per germline, CDR1 SGDLS and CDR2 YYNGEE. V was cut by 3 bases and J by 3 bases, with 12 bases left in between. DNA for the CDR3: TGTGCCAGCAGCGCCCCGACAGAAGCTAATGAAAAACTGTTTTTT. Its protein is CASSAPTEANEKLFF.

The chain employs TRBV7-3 and TRBJ2-7, with 12 nucleotides matching TRBD2. Looked up from germline, CDR1 is SGHTA and CDR2 is FQGTGA. Germline trimming cut 6 bases from V and 2 bases from J; bases unmatched to any gene: 5. The CDR3 consists of 15 residues. The CDR3 nucleotides read TGTGCCAGCAGTTTGGGACTAGCGGGTACCTACGAGCAGTACTTC. Residues: CASSLGLAGTYEQYF.

The chain carries TRBV5-1 and TRBJ1-6, with D perhaps TRBD1 (5 bases). CDR1 is SGHRS, CDR2 YFSETQ, per germline. The CDR3 loop spans 14 amino acids. V was pared by 1 base and J by 12 bases, with 14 bases between. The CDR3 loop reads CASSLRPSGGPLHF. In nucleotides, the CDR3 is TGCGCCAGCAGCTTGCGACCTTCCGGGGGACCCCTCCACTTT.

The rearrangement uses TRBV7-2 and TRBJ2-3; TRBD2 might be the D (6 bases). The CDR3 totals 14 residues. Germline loops: CDR1 SGHTA, CDR2 FQGNSA. The germline V and J ends were trimmed by 5 bases and 2 bases, with 11 bases remaining between them. The CDR3: CASSLTRDTDTQYF. The CDR3 nucleotides read TGTGCCAGCAGCCTGACTAGGGACACAGATACGCAGTATTTT.

The gene calls are TRBV19 and TRBJ1-2; a weak D match, TRBD1 (6 bases). There are 15 residues in the CDR3. The V gene lost 5 bases and the J gene lost 6 bases, with 19 bases spanning the gap. Germline values: CDR1 LNHDA, CDR2 SQIVND (reference sequence). The CDR3 spells CASSPASGGQHGYTF. As DNA, the CDR3 is TGTGCCAGTAGTCCTGCCTCGGGGGGGCAACATGGCTACACCTTC.

The chain employs TRBV27 and TRBJ1-5, with D possibly being TRBD1 (6 bases). V lost 5 bases to trimming and J lost 3 bases, with 14 bases between them. The CDR3 is 15 residues long. The germline V gene encodes CDR1 MNHEY and CDR2 SMNVEV (reference sequence). The CDR3 DNA is TGTGCCAGCAGTCTCGGGGGGGCGACCAATCAGCCCCAGCATTTT. Protein product: CASSLGGATNQPQHF.

The chain employs TRBV7-3 and TRBJ2-3; the match to TRBD1 covers 8 bases. Germline V lookup: CDR1 SGHTA, CDR2 FQGTGA. The J segment lost 2 bases and the V segment lost 4 bases, leaving 5 bases of the junction unmatched. This CDR3 region has 15 residues. CDR3 loop: CASSSGQVTTDTQYF. The DNA of the CDR3 is TGTGCCAGCAGCTCGGGACAGGTCACCACAGATACGCAGTATTTT.

The CDR3, as DNA: TGTGCCAGCTCGCTGACAGAAGCTAGAGTTCTCCCTAATGAGCAGTTCTTC. Translated, it gives CASSLTEARVLPNEQFF. The V and J genes are TRBV18 and TRBJ2-1, with a weak D call TRBD1 (5 bases). The germline CDR1 and CDR2 sequences are KGHSH and LQKENI. Trimming cost V 6 bases and J 7 bases, with 25 bases left between them. The CDR3 is made up of 17 amino acids.

Concerning this clone itself: Other DNA sequences from this sample encode an identical CDR3 as well. The chain links TRBV6-5 to TRBJ2-1, with D uncertain. The CDR3 is 11 residues long. The germline gives CDR1 MNHEY, CDR2 SVGAGI. Trimming shortened V by 3 bases and J by 6 bases, and 3 bases separated the two germline ends. Written as DNA, the CDR3 is TGTGCCAGCAGTTATCTCAATGAGCAGTTCTTC. Amino acids: CASSYLNEQFF.

This chain connects TRBV5-1 to TRBJ1-6, with TRBD1 as a possible D gene (6 bases). The V gene lost 4 bases and the J gene lost 6 bases, with 14 bases spanning the gap. The CDR3 totals 15 residues. The V gene's germline CDR1 is SGHRS and CDR2 YFSETQ. DNA of the CDR3: TGCGCCAGCAGCACCGAGGGGGATTTTAATTCACCCCTCCACTTT. This encodes CASSTEGDFNSPLHF.

V usage is TRBV12-3 or TRBV12-4 and J usage is TRBJ1-2; a weak D match, TRBD1 (5 bases). With 5 bases removed from V and 8 bases from J, the gap between germline ends came to 12 bases. The CDR3 length is 12 residues. CDR3 in amino acids: CASSLTVVGYTF. CDR3 bases: TGTGCCAGCAGTCTGACAGTTGTCGGCTACACCTTC.

The chain uses TRBV11-1 and TRBJ2-2; D is possibly TRBD1 (5 bases). The CDR3 is 15 amino acids. Trimming removed 3 bases at V and 6 bases at J, with 14 bases between. Germline V gene data show CDR1 as SGHAT and CDR2 as FQDESV (reference sequence). The chain's CDR3 is CASSFRATLAGELFF. The CDR3 coding sequence is TGTGCCAGCAGCTTCAGGGCGACACTTGCCGGGGAGCTGTTTTTT.

CDR3 coding DNA: TGTGCCTGGAACCGGGACAGCTATAACTATGGCTACACCTTC. Its translation: CAWNRDSYNYGYTF. V and J are TRBV30 and TRBJ1-2; 7 positions match TRBD1. This CDR3 is 14 amino acids long. CDR1 is GTSNPN, CDR2 SVGIG, per germline (reference sequence). Trimming took 4 bases from V and 1 from J; bases not matched to a gene: 6.

The rearrangement links TRBV4-1 to TRBJ2-6; 8 bases fit TRBD1. The V gene's germline CDR1 is MGHRA and CDR2 YSYEKL. There are 19 residues in the CDR3. V was pared by 2 bases and J by 1 base, with 10 bases of the junction left unmatched. The CDR3 loop is CASSQLPGQAYSGANVLTF. The CDR3 nucleotides are TGCGCCAGCAGCCAACTCCCGGGACAGGCTTATTCTGGGGCCAACGTCCTGACTTTC.

V gene TRBV7-6 combines with J gene TRBJ2-7, with D unresolved. Germline-derived CDR1 and CDR2 are SGHVS and FNYEAQ. The CDR3 has 14 amino acids. The V end was cut by 5 bases, the J end by 2 bases, with 13 bases between. The CDR3 coding sequence is TGTGCCAGCAGCCCCCGCGGCAGAACCTACGAGCAGTACTTC. It is translated as CASSPRGRTYEQYF.

This clone was seen only a few times. The chain links TRBV6-2 or TRBV6-3 to TRBJ2-1, with D uncertain. This CDR3 region has 14 residues. V lost 2 bases and J lost 5, with 10 bases in between. CDR1 and CDR2 from the germline V gene are MNHEY and SVGEGT. The CDR3 region is CASSYRPRHNEQFF. CDR3 nucleotide sequence: TGTGCCAGCAGTTACCGTCCTCGTCACAATGAGCAGTTCTTC.

In DNA form, the CDR3 reads TGTGCCAGCAGCTGGGGGGTAGGCACTGAAGCTTTCTTT. It encodes CASSWGVGTEAFF. The chain links TRBV5-4 to TRBJ1-1, with D perhaps matching TRBD1 (5 bases). The germline gives CDR1 SGHNT, CDR2 YYREEE (reference sequence). This CDR3 region has 13 residues. The ends were cut back, 3 bases at V and 4 bases at J, with 10 bases in the middle.

The chain links TRBV6-2 or TRBV6-3 to TRBJ2-1, with 13 bases aligning to TRBD2. Germline-derived CDR1 and CDR2 are MNHEY and SVGEGT. V lost 6 bases to trimming and J lost 9 bases; unmatched junction nucleotides: 8. CDR3 length: 15 residues. The CDR3 DNA is TGTGCCAGCAGCTATACTAGCGGGAGGGCCGGTGAGCAGTTCTTC. This encodes CASSYTSGRAGEQFF.

This clone occurred a few times. This chain uses TRBV7-2 with TRBJ1-2; D unclear. Germline-derived CDR1 and CDR2 are SGHTA and FQGNSA. The V and J ends lost 1 base and 3 bases respectively, with 18 bases between them. The CDR3 contains 17 residues. In nucleotides, the CDR3 is TGTGCCAGCAGCTTAGATATATCCGAGGGATACGACTATGGCTACACCTTC. This codes for CASSLDISEGYDYGYTF.

This chain uses TRBV9 with TRBJ2-5; 11 positions agree with TRBD2. Losses at the gene ends were 0 bases for V and 5 bases for J; bases not matched to a gene: 6. The CDR3 runs 16 residues. Germline assignment: CDR1 SGDLS and CDR2 YYNGEE. The DNA for the CDR3 is TGTGCCAGCAGCGTAGGCACTAGCGGGAGTCTCGAGACCCAGTACTTC. It codes for CASSVGTSGSLETQYF.

The chain recombines TRBV27 with TRBJ1-1; 9 nucleotides align to TRBD1. In germline, CDR1 is MNHEY, CDR2 SMNVEV (reference sequence). The CDR3 contains 14 residues. The V gene end was trimmed by 4 bases and the J gene end by 5 bases; junction bases not matched to a gene: 5. The CDR3 loop reads CASSSGQGSTEAFF. Here the CDR3 DNA reads TGTGCCAGCAGTTCGGGACAGGGAAGTACTGAAGCTTTCTTT.